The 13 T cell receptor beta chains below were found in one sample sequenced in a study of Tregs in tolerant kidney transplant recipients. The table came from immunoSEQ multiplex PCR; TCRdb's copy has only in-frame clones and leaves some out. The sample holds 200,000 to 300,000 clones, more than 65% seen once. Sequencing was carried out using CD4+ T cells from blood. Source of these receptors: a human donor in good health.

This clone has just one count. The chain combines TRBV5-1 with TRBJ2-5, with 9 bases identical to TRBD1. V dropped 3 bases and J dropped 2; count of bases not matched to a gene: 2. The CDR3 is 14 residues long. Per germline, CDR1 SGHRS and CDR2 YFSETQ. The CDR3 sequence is CASSWGTGQETQYF. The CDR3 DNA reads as TGCGCCAGCAGCTGGGGGACAGGGCAAGAGACCCAGTACTTC. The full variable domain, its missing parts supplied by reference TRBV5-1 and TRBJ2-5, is KAGVTQTPRYLIKTRGQQVTLSCSPISGHRSVSWYQQTPGQGLQFLFEYFSETQRNKGNFPGRFSGRQFSNSRSEMNVSTLELGDSALYLCASSWGTGQETQYFGPGTRLLVL.

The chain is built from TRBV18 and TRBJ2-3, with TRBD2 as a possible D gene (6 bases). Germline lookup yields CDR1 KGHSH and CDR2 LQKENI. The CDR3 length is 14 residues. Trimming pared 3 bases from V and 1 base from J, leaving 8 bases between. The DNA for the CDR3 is TGTGCCAGCTCACCCTCTAGCGGCACAGATACGCAGTATTTT. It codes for CASSPSSGTDTQYF. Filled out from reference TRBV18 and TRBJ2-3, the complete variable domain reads NAGVMQNPRHLVRRRGQEARLRCSPMKGHSHVYWYRQLPEEGLKFMVYLQKENIIDESGMPKERFSAEFPKEGPSILRIQQVVRGDSAAYFCASSPSSGTDTQYFGPGTRLTVL.

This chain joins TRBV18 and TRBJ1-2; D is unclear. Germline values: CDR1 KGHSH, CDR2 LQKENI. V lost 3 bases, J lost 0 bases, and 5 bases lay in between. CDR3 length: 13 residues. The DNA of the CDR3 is TGTGCCAGCTCACCCACACCTAACTATGGCTACACCTTC. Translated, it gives CASSPTPNYGYTF.

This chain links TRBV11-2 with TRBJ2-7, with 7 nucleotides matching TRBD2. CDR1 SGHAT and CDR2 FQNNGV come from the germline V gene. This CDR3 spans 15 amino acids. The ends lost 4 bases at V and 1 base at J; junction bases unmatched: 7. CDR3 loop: CASSSSSGGSYEQYF. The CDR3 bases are TGTGCCAGCAGCTCCTCCTCCGGGGGGTCCTACGAGCAGTACTTC.

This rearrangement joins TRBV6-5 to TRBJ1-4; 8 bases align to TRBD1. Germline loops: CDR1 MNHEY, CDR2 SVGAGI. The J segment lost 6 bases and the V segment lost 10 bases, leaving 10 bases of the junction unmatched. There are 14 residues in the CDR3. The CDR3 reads CATMVAGGDEKLFF. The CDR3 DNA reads TGTGCCACCATGGTCGCAGGGGGCGATGAAAAACTGTTTTTT.

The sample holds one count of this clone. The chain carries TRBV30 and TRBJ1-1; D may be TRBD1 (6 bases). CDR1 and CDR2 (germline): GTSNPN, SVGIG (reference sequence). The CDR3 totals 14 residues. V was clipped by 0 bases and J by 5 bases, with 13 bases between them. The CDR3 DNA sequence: TGTGCCTGGAGTGTCAAGGGGACAAAGACTGAAGCTTTCTTT. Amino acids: CAWSVKGTKTEAFF.

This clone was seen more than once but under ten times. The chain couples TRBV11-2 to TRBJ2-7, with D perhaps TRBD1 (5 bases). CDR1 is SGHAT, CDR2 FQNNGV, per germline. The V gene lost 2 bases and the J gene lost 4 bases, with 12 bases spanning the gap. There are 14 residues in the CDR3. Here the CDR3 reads CASSLSNRLYEQYF. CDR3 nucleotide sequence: TGTGCCAGCAGCTTAAGTAACAGGCTATACGAGCAGTACTTC.

CDR3 nucleotide sequence: TGTGCCAGCAGCTCAGGGGGGACAGGCTCCTACAATGAGCAGTTCTTC. Protein product: CASSSGGTGSYNEQFF. The V gene is TRBV7-3, the J gene TRBJ2-1, with TRBD1 matching 8 bases. The CDR3 covers 16 residues. The V gene end was trimmed by 4 bases and the J gene end by 0 bases; junction bases not matched to a gene: 5. The germline V gene encodes CDR1 SGHTA and CDR2 FQGTGA. Looking up the rest from reference TRBV7-3 and TRBJ2-1 gives the full variable domain: GAGVSQTPSNKVTEKGKYVELRCDPISGHTALYWYRQSLGQGPEFLIYFQGTGAADDSGLPNDRFFAVRPEGSVSTLKIQRTERGDSAVYLCASSSGGTGSYNEQFFGPGTRLTVL.

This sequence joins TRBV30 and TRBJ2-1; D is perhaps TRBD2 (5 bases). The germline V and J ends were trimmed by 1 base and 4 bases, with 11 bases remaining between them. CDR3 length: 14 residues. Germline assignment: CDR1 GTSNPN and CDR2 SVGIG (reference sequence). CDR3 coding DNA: TGTGCCTGGAGTGGCCTAACTAGGTACAATGAGCAGTTCTTC. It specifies CAWSGLTRYNEQFF.

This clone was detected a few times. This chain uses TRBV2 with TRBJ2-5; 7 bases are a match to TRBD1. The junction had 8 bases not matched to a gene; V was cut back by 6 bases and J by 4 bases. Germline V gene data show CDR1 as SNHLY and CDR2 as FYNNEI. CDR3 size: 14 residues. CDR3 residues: CASRVDRASETQYF. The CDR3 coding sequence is TGTGCCAGCAGAGTCGACAGGGCTTCAGAGACCCAGTACTTC.

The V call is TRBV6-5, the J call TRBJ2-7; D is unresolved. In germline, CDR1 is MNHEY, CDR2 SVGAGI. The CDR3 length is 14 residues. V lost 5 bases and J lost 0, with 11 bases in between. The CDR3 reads CASSPRLSSYEQYF. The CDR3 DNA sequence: TGTGCCAGCAGTCCGCGTCTGAGCTCCTACGAGCAGTACTTC.

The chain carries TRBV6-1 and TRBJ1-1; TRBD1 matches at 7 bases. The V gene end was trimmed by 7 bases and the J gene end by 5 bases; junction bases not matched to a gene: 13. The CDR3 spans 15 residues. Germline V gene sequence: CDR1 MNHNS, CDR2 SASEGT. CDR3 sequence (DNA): TGTGCCAGCATCAAAAGGAGGGGGCAGGGAACTGAAGCTTTCTTT. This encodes CASIKRRGQGTEAFF.

This CDR3 is CARSGGGYNEQFF. CDR3 coding DNA: TGTGCCAGAAGCGGAGGAGGCTACAATGAGCAGTTCTTC. The genes are TRBV6-7 and TRBJ2-1; TRBD2 is a possible D gene (5 bases). TRBV6-7 is an ORF, and what it does is uncertain. V was cut by 9 bases and J by 3 bases, with 12 bases left in between. This CDR3 has 13 amino acids.